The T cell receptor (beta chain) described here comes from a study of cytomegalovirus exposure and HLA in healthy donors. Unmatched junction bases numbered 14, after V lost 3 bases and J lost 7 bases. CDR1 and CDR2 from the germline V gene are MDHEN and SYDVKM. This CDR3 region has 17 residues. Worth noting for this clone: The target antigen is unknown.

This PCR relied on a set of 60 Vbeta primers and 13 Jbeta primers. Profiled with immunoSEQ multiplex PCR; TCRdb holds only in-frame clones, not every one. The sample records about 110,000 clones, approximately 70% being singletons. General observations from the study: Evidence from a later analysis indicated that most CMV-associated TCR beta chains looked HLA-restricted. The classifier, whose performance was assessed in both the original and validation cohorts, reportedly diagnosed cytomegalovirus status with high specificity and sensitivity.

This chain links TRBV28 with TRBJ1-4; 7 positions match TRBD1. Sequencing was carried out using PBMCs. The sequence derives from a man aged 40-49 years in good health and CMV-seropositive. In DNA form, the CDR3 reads TGTGCCAGCAGTTTTTCTAGGGGGCGGGAAGGTGGTGAAAAACTGTTTTTT. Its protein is CASSFSRGREGGEKLFF.